Described below is a single T cell receptor (beta chain) sequence and its context. What it binds is unknown. V trimming: 2 bases; J trimming: 5 bases; junction bases outside the gene matches: 5. CDR3 length: 13 amino acids. Germline V gene data show CDR1 as DFQATT and CDR2 as SNEGSKA (reference sequence). CDR3-region Arm-PCR and iRepertoire HTBI primers produced the TCR beta libraries. TCRdb re-derived calls from the multiplex PCR reads in MiXCR, one entry per CDR3 protein. There are 400,000 to 500,000 distinct CDR3 sequences in the sample; about 17% occur only once, and about 10% lies in the top ten. The data were obtained in a study of regulatory T cells in long-lasting Graves disease. Regarding the study as a whole: Persistent Graves' patients possessed reduced TCR diversity relative to recently diagnosed ones. Public clonotype sharing was higher in persistent than newly diagnosed patients.

Time point of the sample: newly diagnosed GD, antithyroid drugs for less than 3 months. Isolated PBMC RNA provided the starting material for the TCR library. The same specimen was also included in a second study, on T cells in Graves' hyperthyroidism and ophthalmopathy.

The chain has TRBV20-1 and TRBJ2-5, with 7 bases aligning to TRBD1. The origin of this receptor is a young woman with Graves disease. This specimen was peripheral blood mononuclear cells (PBMCs), taken at new diagnosis, from a patient treated with antithyroid drugs. For the CDR3, the DNA is TGCAGTGCTAGAAGGGGGCGCAGGGAGACCCAGTACTTC. Encoded protein: CSARRGRRETQYF.